What follows is one TCR beta chain and its context. The source of the sample is a study of neoadjuvant anti-PD-1 for oral cavity cancer. For the study at large: Non-progressing patients received a fourth nivolumab dose near day 43, then surgery on days 50-56.

The assay was immunoSEQ multiplex PCR, and TCRdb's table has in-frame clones only and misses some. The sample contains about 16,000 clones, about 61% of which appear only once. Per the germline V gene, CDR1 is GTSNPN and CDR2 is SVGIG (reference sequence). This CDR3 is built from 11 residues. With 2 bases removed from V and 2 bases from J, the gap between germline ends came to 0 bases. The sample here was PBMCs, taken before nivolumab (anti-PD-1) treatment. This receptor was identified in a person between 35 and 79 years old with oral cavity squamous cell carcinoma. The chain carries TRBV30 and TRBJ1-4, with D hard to call. CDR3 nucleotide sequence: TGTGCCTGGAGTACTAATGAAAAACTGTTTTTT. Protein sequence: CAWSTNEKLFF.